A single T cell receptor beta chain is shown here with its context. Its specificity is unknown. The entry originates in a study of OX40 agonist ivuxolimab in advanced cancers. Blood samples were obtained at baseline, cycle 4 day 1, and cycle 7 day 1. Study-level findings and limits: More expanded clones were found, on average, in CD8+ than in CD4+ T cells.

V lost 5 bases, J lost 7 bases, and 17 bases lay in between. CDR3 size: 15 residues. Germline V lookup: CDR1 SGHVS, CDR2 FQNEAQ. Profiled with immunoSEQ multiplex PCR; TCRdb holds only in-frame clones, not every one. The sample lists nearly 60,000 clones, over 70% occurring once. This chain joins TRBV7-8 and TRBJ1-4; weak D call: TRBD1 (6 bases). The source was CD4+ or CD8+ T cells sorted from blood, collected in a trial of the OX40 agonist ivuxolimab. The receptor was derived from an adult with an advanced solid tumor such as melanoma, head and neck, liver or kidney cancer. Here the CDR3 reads CASSLLSEGGEKLFF. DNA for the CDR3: TGTGCCAGCAGCCTCCTTTCGGAGGGGGGTGAAAAACTGTTTTTT.